This paragraph reports one T cell receptor beta chain. TCRdb reprocessed the 5' RACE reads via MiXCR and lists one record per CDR3 protein. The sample has approximately 67,000 distinct CDR3 sequences, 9.5% to 13% seen once. The length of the CDR3 is 15 residues. Trimming stripped 0 bases from V and 6 bases from J, with 11 bases between. CDR1 LGHNA and CDR2 YNFKEQ come from the germline V gene. The source of the sample is a study of early T cells in non-severe SARS-CoV-2 infection. This rearrangement joins TRBV4-2 to TRBJ2-2; D is unresolved. Source material: whole blood. The source of this sequence is an adult who was a healthcare worker with PCR-confirmed SARS-CoV-2 infection or an uninfected control (not recorded which). The chain's CDR3 is CASSQDLLRPGELFF. The DNA for the CDR3 is TGTGCCAGCAGCCAAGATCTCCTTCGGCCCGGGGAGCTGTTTTTT.